Detailed here is one T cell receptor beta chain. Genomic DNA of each subset was evenly split across several immunoSEQ plates. Researchers sequenced unsorted PBMC DNA using ten immunoSEQ deep assay plates. TCRdb keeps only in-frame clones here, not all; method: immunoSEQ multiplex PCR. The sample yields fewer than 700,000 clones, around three quarters seen once. There are 15 residues in the CDR3. V dropped 7 bases and J dropped 10; count of bases not matched to a gene: 13. Germline CDR1 is LNHDA and CDR2 is SQIVND (reference sequence). This sample was taken from a study of shared clonotypes between healthy human individuals.

The sequencing input was PBMCs. This sequence originates from a woman between 40 and 55 years old in good health. Some clones in this sample may be carry-over from other donors' samples. V and J are TRBV19 and TRBJ2-1; 10 nucleotides line up with TRBD2. This CDR3 reads CASTIAGGLQGEQFF. CDR3 sequence (DNA): TGTGCCAGTACAATAGCGGGAGGCCTGCAGGGGGAGCAGTTCTTC.